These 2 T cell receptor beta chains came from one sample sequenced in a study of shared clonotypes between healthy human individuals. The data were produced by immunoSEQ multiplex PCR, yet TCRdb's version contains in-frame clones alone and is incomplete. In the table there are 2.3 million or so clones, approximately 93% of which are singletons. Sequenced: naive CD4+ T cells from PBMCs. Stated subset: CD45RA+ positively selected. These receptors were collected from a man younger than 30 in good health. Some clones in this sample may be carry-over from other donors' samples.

The chain's CDR3 is CASSHRVEDEKLFF. The CDR3 nucleotides read TGTGCCAGCAGCCACAGGGTGGAGGATGAAAAACTGTTTTTT. The chain uses TRBV7-9 and TRBJ1-4, with D perhaps TRBD1 (6 bases). CDR3 length: 14 residues. Germline loops: CDR1 SEHNR, CDR2 FQNEAQ (reference sequence). Trimming removed 5 bases from V and 6 bases from J, with 13 bases in between. Together with reference TRBV7-9 and TRBJ1-4, the CDR3 gives the full variable domain: DTGVSQNPRHKITKRGQNVTFRCDPISEHNRLYWYRQTLGQGPEFLTYFQNEAQLEKSRLLSDRFSAERPKGSFSTLEIQRTEQGDSAMYLCASSHRVEDEKLFFGSGTQLSVL.

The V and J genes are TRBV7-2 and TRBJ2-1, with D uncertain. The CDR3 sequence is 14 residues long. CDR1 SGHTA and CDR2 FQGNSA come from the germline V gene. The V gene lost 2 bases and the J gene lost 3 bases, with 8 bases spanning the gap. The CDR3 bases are TGTGCCAGCAGCTTATTTCCTAGCTACAATGAGCAGTTCTTC. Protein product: CASSLFPSYNEQFF.